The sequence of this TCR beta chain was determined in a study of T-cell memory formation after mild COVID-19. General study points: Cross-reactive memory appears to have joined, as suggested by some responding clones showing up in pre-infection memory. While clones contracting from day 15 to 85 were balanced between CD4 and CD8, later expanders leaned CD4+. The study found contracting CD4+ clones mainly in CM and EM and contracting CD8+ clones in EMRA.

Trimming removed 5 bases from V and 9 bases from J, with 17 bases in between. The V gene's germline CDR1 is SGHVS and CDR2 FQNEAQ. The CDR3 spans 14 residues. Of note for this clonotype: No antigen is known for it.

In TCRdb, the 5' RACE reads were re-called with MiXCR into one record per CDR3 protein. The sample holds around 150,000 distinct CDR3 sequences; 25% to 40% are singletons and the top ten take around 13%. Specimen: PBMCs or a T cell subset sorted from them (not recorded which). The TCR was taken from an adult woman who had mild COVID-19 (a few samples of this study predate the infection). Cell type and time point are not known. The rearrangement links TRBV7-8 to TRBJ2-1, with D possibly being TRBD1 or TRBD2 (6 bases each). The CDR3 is CASSGGGGRLEQFF. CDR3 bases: TGTGCCAGCAGCGGGGGCGGAGGGAGGCTTGAGCAGTTCTTC.